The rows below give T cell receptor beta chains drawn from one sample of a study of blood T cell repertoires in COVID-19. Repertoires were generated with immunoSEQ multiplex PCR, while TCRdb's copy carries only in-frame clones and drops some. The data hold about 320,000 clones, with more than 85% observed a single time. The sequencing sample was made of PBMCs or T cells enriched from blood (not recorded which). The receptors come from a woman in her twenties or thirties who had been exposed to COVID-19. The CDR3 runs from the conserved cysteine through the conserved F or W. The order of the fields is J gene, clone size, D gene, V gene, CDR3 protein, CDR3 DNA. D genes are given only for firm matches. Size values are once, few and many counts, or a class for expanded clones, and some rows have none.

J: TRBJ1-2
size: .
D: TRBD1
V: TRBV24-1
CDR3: CATSDSDREFYGYTF
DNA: TGTGCCACCAGTGATTCCGACAGGGAATTCTATGGCTACACCTTC

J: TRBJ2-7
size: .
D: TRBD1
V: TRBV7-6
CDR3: CASSRLGTGVEQYF
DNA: TGTGCCAGCAGCCGCCTTGGGACAGGGGTCGAGCAGTACTTC

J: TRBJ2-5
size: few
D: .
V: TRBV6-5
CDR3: CASRTQGETQYF
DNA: TGTGCCAGCAGAACACAGGGTGAGACCCAGTACTTC

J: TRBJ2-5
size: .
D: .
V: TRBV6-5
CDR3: CASSYSVYLQETQYF
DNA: TGTGCCAGCAGTTACTCGGTCTACTTGCAAGAGACCCAGTACTTC

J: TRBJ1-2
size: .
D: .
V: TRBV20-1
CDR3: CSASKRGGSYGYTF
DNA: TGCAGTGCTAGTAAACGGGGGGGGAGCTATGGCTACACCTTC

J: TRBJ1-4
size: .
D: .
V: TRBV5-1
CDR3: CASSSGLNEKLFF
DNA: TGCGCCAGCAGCTCGGGACTCAATGAAAAACTGTTTTTT

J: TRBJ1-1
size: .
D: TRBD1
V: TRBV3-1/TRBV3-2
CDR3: CASSHGQGGMNTEAFF
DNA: TGTGCCAGCAGCCACGGACAGGGTGGTATGAACACTGAAGCTTTCTTT

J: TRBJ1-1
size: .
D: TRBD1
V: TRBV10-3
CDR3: CAISESGQSNTEAFF
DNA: TGTGCCATCAGTGAGTCGGGACAGAGTAACACTGAAGCTTTCTTT

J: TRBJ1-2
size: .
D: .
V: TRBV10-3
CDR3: CAITSGLYGYTF
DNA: TGTGCCATCACCTCGGGACTATATGGCTACACCTTC

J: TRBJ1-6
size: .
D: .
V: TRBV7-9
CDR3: CASSLYSTRDSPLHF
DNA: TGTGCCAGCAGCTTATACAGCACGAGGGATTCACCCCTCCACTTT

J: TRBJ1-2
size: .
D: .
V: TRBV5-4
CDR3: CASSAGPNLANYGYTF
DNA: TGTGCCAGCAGCGCGGGACCGAACTTAGCTAACTATGGCTACACCTTC